The 17 T cell receptor beta chains in this list originate from one sample, sequenced in a study of blood T cell repertoires in COVID-19. The protocol was immunoSEQ multiplex PCR, while the TCRdb copy is restricted to in-frame clones and leaves out a portion. The sample lists under 450,000 clones; approximately 89% were seen once. Sequenced input: peripheral blood. The receptors come from a woman aged 50 to 60 with COVID-19, enrolled during active disease.

The rearrangement joins TRBV21-1 to TRBJ2-1; TRBD2 is the table's D call, not checked against the DNA. TRBV21-1 is annotated as a pseudogene. The CDR3 is 14 residues long. CDR3 region: CASSARDCPHEQFF. CDR3 nucleotide sequence: TGTGCCAGCAGCGCCCGGGACTGCCCGCATGAGCAGTTCTTC.

CDR3 DNA: TGCGCCAGCAGTGATGGACAGGGTGGCTACACCTTC. Translation: CASSDGQGGYTF. The chain recombines TRBV10-1 with TRBJ1-2; 8 nucleotides align to TRBD1. Losses at the gene ends were 3 bases for V and 7 bases for J; bases not matched to a gene: 1. The CDR3 has 12 amino acids. CDR1 and CDR2 (germline): WNHNN, SYGVQD (reference sequence).

The rearrangement uses TRBV3-1 (or the pseudogene TRBV3-2) and TRBJ2-3; 9 bases are shared with TRBD2. Germline V gives CDR1 LGHDT, CDR2 YNNKEL (reference sequence). The trim removed 4 bases at V and 6 bases at J, leaving 8 bases unmatched. The CDR3 has 15 residues. The chain's CDR3 is CASSLSGGSLDTQYF. The CDR3 DNA reads TGTGCCAGCAGCCTTAGCGGGGGCTCTTTGGATACGCAGTATTTT.

V usage is TRBV30 and J usage is TRBJ1-5; D is uncertain. The CDR3 is made up of 13 amino acids. Germline lookup yields CDR1 GTSNPN and CDR2 SVGIG (reference sequence). The V and J ends lost 3 bases and 11 bases respectively, with 17 bases between them. This chain's CDR3 is CAWRGSPAGTQHF. The CDR3 DNA is TGTGCCTGGAGAGGATCCCCCGCGGGGACCCAGCATTTT.

The chain employs TRBV6-5 and TRBJ2-7; 8 bases agree with TRBD2. Germline loops: CDR1 MNHEY, CDR2 SVGAGI. Losses at the gene ends were 6 bases for V and 5 bases for J; bases not matched to a gene: 9. The CDR3 has 14 residues. CDR3 sequence (DNA): TGTGCCAGCAGGATATCGGGGGGGCGTGACGAGCAGTACTTC. Its translation is CASRISGGRDEQYF.

The rearrangement links TRBV18 to TRBJ2-7; 8 positions agree with TRBD1. The V gene end was trimmed by 6 bases and the J gene end by 5 bases; junction bases not matched to a gene: 6. Germline lookup yields CDR1 KGHSH and CDR2 LQKENI. The CDR3 loop spans 13 amino acids. CDR3 in DNA: TGTGCCAGCTCGCAGGACAGGGTCCACGAGCAGTACTTC. Translation: CASSQDRVHEQYF.

This clone was seen once. This chain uses TRBV6-5 with TRBJ1-3, with D possibly TRBD1 on 5 matching bases. CDR3 size: 12 residues. Germline V gene data show CDR1 as MNHEY and CDR2 as SVGAGI. V was clipped by 6 bases and J by 4 bases, with 7 bases between them. CDR3 in amino acids: CASSRGGNTIYF. As DNA, the CDR3 is TGTGCCAGCAGCCGGGGGGGAAACACCATATATTTT.

The rearrangement joins TRBV6-5 to TRBJ2-7; no reliable D call. Per the germline V gene, CDR1 is MNHEY and CDR2 is SVGAGI. V shed 5 bases and J shed 3 bases, with 11 bases lying between them. The CDR3 has 13 amino acids. In DNA form, the CDR3 reads TGTGCCAGCAGTCTAGGTCTCGTCTACGAGCAGTACTTC. Its protein product is CASSLGLVYEQYF.

This chain connects TRBV10-3 to TRBJ2-7; 7 nucleotides line up with TRBD1. Per germline, CDR1 ENHRY and CDR2 SYGVKD. This CDR3 spans 15 amino acids. With V trimmed by 2 bases and J by 9 bases, 13 bases remained unmatched. CDR3 sequence: CAISERAGGNLGQYF. The DNA for the CDR3 is TGTGCCATCAGTGAGCGTGCAGGGGGTAATCTAGGGCAGTACTTC.

This clone came up a few times. This chain joins TRBV23-1 and TRBJ1-2; no firm D call. TRBV23-1 is labeled an ORF, and its function is uncertain. The length of the CDR3 is 17 residues. V was pared by 2 bases and J by 3 bases, with 19 bases between. CDR3 amino acids: CASSQPPGGADYYGYTF. The CDR3 bases are TGCGCCAGCAGTCAACCCCCAGGTGGCGCCGATTACTATGGCTACACCTTC.

The gene calls are TRBV6-5 and TRBJ1-5, with D perhaps matching TRBD1 (5 bases). Per the germline V gene, CDR1 is MNHEY and CDR2 is SVGAGI. The CDR3 covers 15 residues. The ends were cut back, 6 bases at V and 0 bases at J, with 12 bases in the middle. The CDR3 sequence: CASSSGHGSNQPQHF. The CDR3 DNA reads TGTGCCAGCAGCTCAGGGCATGGTAGCAATCAGCCCCAGCATTTT.

The chain couples TRBV19 to TRBJ2-3, with TRBD2 matching over 7 bases. The V and J ends lost 1 base and 2 bases, in that order; junction bases with no gene match: 6. Per the germline V gene, CDR1 is LNHDA and CDR2 is SQIVND (reference sequence). CDR3 size: 16 residues. The CDR3: CASSIGGGSSTDTQYF. In DNA form, the CDR3 reads TGTGCCAGTAGTATAGGGGGGGGGTCGTCCACAGATACGCAGTATTTT.

The CDR3 loop reads CASLGTNSYEQYF. CDR3 DNA sequence: TGTGCCAGCCTTGGGACAAACTCCTACGAGCAGTACTTC. This chain links TRBV6-6 with TRBJ2-7; D is perhaps TRBD1 (6 bases). Trimming removed 8 bases from V and 0 bases from J, with 11 bases in between. Germline V gene sequence: CDR1 MNHNY, CDR2 SVGAGI (reference sequence). The CDR3 consists of 13 residues.

The chain links TRBV5-1 to TRBJ1-2; 8 bases match TRBD1. The CDR3 length is 14 residues. J was trimmed by 4 bases and V by 2 bases; bases with no gene match: 4. Germline lookup yields CDR1 SGHRS and CDR2 YFSETQ. Here the CDR3 DNA reads TGCGCCAGCAGCTTCAGGACAGGGAGCTATGGCTACACCTTC. Translating gives CASSFRTGSYGYTF.

V usage is TRBV3-1 (or the pseudogene TRBV3-2) and J usage is TRBJ1-2; D not resolved. V lost 4 bases and J lost 4, with 25 bases in between. Per germline, CDR1 LGHDT and CDR2 YNNKEL (reference sequence). The CDR3 has 18 residues. The DNA of the CDR3 is TGTGCCAGCAGCCCACCCGACGGGGTCGGGTCTTTCTCCTATGGCTACACCTTC. Protein: CASSPPDGVGSFSYGYTF.

The genes are TRBV29-1 and TRBJ2-1; 8 nucleotides match TRBD2. Germline-derived CDR1 and CDR2 are SQVTM and ANQGSEA. The V segment lost 6 bases and the J segment 3 bases; nucleotides outside the gene matches: 7. The CDR3 covers 14 residues. This CDR3 reads CSVRGGGLYNEQFF. The CDR3 DNA sequence: TGCAGCGTGAGGGGCGGGGGGCTCTACAATGAGCAGTTCTTC.

CDR3 nucleotides: TGTGCCAGCAGCTCGGACATCGACACTGAAGCTTTCTTT. It codes for CASSSDIDTEAFF. The rearrangement joins TRBV5-5 to TRBJ1-1, with D possibly TRBD1 on 5 matching bases. The V gene's germline CDR1 is SGHKS and CDR2 YYEKEE (reference sequence). CDR3 length: 13 residues. V lost 3 bases and J lost 3, with 9 bases in between.